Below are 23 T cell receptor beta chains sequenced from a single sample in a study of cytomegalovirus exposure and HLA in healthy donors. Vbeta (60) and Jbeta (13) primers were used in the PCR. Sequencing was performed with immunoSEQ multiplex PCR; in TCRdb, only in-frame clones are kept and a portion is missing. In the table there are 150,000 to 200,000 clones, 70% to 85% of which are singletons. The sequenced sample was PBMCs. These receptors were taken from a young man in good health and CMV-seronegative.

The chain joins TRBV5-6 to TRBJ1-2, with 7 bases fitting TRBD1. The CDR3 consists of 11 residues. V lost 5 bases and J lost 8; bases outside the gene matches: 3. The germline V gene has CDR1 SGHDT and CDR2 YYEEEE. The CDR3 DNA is TGTGCCAGCAGGAGACAGGGAGGCTACACCTTC. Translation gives CASRRQGGYTF.

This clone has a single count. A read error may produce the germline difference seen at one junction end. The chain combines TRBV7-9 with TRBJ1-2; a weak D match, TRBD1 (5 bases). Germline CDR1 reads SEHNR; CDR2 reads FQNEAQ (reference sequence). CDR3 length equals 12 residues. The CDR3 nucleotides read TGTTCCAGCAGAAAAGGGGAAGGCGGCTACACCTTC. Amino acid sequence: CSSRKGEGGYTF.

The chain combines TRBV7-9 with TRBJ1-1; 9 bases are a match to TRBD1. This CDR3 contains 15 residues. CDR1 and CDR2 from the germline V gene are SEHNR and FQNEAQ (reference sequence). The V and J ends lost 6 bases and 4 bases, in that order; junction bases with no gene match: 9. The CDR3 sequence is CASSKDRGLGTEAFF. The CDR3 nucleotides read TGTGCCAGCAGTAAGGACAGGGGTTTGGGCACTGAAGCTTTCTTT.

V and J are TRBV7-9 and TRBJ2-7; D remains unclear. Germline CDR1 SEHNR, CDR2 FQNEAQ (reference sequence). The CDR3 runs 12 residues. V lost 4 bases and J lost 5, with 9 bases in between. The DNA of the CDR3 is TGTGCCAGCAGCTCAGGCCGTAACGAGCAGTACTTC. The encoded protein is CASSSGRNEQYF.

CDR3 residues: CASKGQYYGYTF. CDR3 bases: TGTGCCAGCAAGGGACAGTACTATGGCTACACCTTC. This chain links TRBV2 with TRBJ1-2; TRBD1 matches 7 bases. The CDR3 length is 12 residues. Unmatched junction bases numbered 2, after V lost 7 bases and J lost 3 bases. CDR1 SNHLY and CDR2 FYNNEI come from the germline V gene.

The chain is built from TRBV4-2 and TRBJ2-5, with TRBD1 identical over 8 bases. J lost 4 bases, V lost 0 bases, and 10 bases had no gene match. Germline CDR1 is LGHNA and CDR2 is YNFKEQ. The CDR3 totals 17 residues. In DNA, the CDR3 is TGTGCCAGCAGCCAAGATTGGGGTGCAGGGGGCTTAGAGACCCAGTACTTC. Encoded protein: CASSQDWGAGGLETQYF.

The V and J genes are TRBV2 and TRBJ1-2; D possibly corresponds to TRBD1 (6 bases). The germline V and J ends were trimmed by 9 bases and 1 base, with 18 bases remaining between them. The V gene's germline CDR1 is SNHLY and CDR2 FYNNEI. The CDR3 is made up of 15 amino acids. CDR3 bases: TGTGCCAGTTCGTACAGGGACGTCGGTAACTATGGCTACACCTTC. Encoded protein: CASSYRDVGNYGYTF.

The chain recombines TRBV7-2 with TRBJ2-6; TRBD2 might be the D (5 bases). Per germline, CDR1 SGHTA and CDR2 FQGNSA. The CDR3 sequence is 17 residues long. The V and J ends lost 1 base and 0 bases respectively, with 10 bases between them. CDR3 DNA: TGTGCCAGCAGCTTAGTGTCGGGGAGCTCTGGGGCCAACGTCCTGACTTTC. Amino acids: CASSLVSGSSGANVLTF.

In nucleotides, the CDR3 is TGCGCCAGCAGCTTAGACAGGTTGAGCTACAATGAGCAGTTCTTC. It codes for CASSLDRLSYNEQFF. This chain connects TRBV5-1 to TRBJ2-1; D is possibly TRBD1 (6 bases). The CDR3 is made up of 15 amino acids. The ends were cut back, 2 bases at V and 3 bases at J, with 12 bases in the middle. Germline V gene lookup returns CDR1 SGHRS and CDR2 YFSETQ.

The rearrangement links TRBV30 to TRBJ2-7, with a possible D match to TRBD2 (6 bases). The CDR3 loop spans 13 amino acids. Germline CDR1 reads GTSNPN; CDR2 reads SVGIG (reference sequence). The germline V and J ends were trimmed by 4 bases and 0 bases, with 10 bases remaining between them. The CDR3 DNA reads TGTGCCTGGAAGGGGACTGGCTCCTACGAGCAGTACTTC. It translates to CAWKGTGSYEQYF.

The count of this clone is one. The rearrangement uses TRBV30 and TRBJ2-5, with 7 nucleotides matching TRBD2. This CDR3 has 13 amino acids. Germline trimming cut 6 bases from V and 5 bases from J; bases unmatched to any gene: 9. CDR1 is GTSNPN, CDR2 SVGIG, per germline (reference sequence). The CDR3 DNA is TGTGCCTGCTCCGGGGAGGGCCTCGAGACCCAGTACTTC. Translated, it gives CACSGEGLETQYF. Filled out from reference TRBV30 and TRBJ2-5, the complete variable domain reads SQTIHQWPATLVQPVGSPLSLECTVEGTSNPNLYWYRQAAGRGLQLLFYSVGIGQISSEVPQNLSASRPQDRQFILSSKKLLLSDSGFYLCACSGEGLETQYFGPGTRLLVL.

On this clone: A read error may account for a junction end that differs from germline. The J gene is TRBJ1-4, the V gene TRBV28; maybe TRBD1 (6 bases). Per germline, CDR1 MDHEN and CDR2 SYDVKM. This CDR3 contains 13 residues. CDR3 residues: CAGRMDRDEKLFF. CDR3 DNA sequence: TGTGCCGGCAGGATGGACAGAGATGAAAAACTGTTTTTT. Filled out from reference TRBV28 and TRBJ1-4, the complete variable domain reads DVKVTQSSRYLVKRTGEKVFLECVQDMDHENMFWYRQDPGLGLRLIYFSYDVKMKEKGDIPEGYSVSREKKERFSLILESASTNQTSMYLCAGRMDRDEKLFFGSGTQLSVL.

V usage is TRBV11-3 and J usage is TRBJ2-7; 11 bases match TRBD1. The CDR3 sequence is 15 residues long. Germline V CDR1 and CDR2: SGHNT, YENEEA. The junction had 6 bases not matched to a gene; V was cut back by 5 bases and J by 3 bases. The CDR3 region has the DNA TGTGCCAGCAGCGGCCGGGACAGGGGGGTCTACGAGCAGTACTTC. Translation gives CASSGRDRGVYEQYF.

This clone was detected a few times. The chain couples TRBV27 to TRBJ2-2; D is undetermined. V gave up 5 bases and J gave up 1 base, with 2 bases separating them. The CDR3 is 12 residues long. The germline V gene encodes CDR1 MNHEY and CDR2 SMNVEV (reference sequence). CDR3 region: CASSQNTGELFF. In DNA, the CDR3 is TGTGCCAGCAGTCAGAACACCGGGGAGCTGTTTTTT.

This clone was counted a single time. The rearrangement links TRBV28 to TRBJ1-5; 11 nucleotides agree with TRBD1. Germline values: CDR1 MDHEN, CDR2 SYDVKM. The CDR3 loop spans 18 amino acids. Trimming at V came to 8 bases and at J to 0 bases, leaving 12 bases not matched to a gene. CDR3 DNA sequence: TGTGCCAGCCATATCTACCGGACAGGGGGCAATAGCAATCAGCCCCAGCATTTT. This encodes CASHIYRTGGNSNQPQHF.

CDR3 in amino acids: CASSLQLLAGGQTYEQYF. CDR3 in DNA: TGTGCCAGCAGCTTACAACTACTAGCGGGGGGGCAAACCTACGAGCAGTACTTC. The genes are TRBV11-2 and TRBJ2-7; TRBD2 matches 13 bases. J gave up 2 bases and V 2 bases, and 9 bases lay outside the gene matches. CDR3 length: 18 amino acids. Germline V gene data show CDR1 as SGHAT and CDR2 as FQNNGV.

The CDR3 DNA follows: TGTGCCAGCAGCCAGGGGGAACGGGAGTTGTTCTTC. Protein product: CASSQGERELFF. The chain is built from TRBV4-2 and TRBJ2-1; TRBD2 might be the D (6 bases). CDR3 size: 12 residues. Germline V lookup: CDR1 LGHNA, CDR2 YNFKEQ. Trimming shortened V by 3 bases and J by 15 bases, and 15 bases separated the two germline ends.

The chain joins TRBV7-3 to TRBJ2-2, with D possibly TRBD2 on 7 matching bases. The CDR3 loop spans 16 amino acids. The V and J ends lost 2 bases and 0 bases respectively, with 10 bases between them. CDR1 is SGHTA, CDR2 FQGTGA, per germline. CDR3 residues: CASSLSGGPNTGELFF. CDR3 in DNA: TGTGCCAGCAGCTTATCGGGGGGCCCGAACACCGGGGAGCTGTTTTTT.

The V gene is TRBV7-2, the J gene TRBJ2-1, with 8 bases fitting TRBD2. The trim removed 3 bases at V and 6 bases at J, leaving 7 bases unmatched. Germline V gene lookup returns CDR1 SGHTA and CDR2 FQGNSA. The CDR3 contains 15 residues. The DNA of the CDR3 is TGTGCCAGCAGCTTCCGGCTAGCGGGTTTCAATGAGCAGTTCTTC. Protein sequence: CASSFRLAGFNEQFF.

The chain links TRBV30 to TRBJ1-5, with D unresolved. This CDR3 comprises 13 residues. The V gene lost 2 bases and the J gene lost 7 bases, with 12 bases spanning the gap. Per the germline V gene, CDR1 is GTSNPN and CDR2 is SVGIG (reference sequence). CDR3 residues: CAWSLPGGQPQHF. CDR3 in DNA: TGTGCCTGGAGTTTACCGGGTGGGCAGCCCCAGCATTTT.

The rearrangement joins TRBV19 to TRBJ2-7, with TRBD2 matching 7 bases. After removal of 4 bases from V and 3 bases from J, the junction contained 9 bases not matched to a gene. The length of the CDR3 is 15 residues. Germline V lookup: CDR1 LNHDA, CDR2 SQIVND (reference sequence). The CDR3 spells CASSNSAGVYYEQYF. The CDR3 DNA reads TGTGCCAGTAGTAATTCGGCGGGAGTCTACTACGAGCAGTACTTC. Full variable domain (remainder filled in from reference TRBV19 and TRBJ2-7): DGGITQSPKYLFRKEGQNVTLSCEQNLNHDAMYWYRQDPGQGLRLIYYSQIVNDFQKGDIAEGYSVSREKKESFPLTVTSAQKNPTAFYLCASSNSAGVYYEQYFGPGTRLTVT.

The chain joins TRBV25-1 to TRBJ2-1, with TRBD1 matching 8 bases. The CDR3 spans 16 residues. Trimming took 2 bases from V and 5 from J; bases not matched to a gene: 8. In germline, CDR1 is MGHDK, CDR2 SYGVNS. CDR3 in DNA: TGTGCCAGCAGTGAAGCCGGACAGGGTGTTGACAATGAGCAGTTCTTC. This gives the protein CASSEAGQGVDNEQFF.

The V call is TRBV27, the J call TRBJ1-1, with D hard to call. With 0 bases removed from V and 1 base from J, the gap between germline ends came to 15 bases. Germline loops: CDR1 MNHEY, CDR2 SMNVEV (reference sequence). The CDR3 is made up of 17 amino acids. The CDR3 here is CASSLSESRQRNTEAFF. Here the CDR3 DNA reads TGTGCCAGCAGTTTATCCGAATCACGACAAAGGAACACTGAAGCTTTCTTT.